The entry that follows covers one TCR beta chain sequence. CDR1 and CDR2 (germline): GTSNPN, SVGIG (reference sequence). V trimming: 1 base; J trimming: 6 bases; junction bases outside the gene matches: 2. The CDR3 runs 15 residues. In the authors' workflow: Reference gene primers were amplified, and this amplification served to estimate nucleated cell counts. Clones were read by immunoSEQ multiplex PCR, and TCRdb kept only the in-frame ones, dropping some. Clone size and V and J calls were adopted from that table, with D and trimming inferred from the DNA. The repertoire holds about 140,000 clones, with about 90% as singletons. These data belong to a study of blood T cell repertoires in COVID-19. Study information: The samples span acute and convalescent COVID-19 from the United States, Italy and Spain. Sample material is recorded as cDNA or gDNA derived from T cells, B-cell-depleted T cells, or PBMCs.

Sample: peripheral blood. The chain employs TRBV30 and TRBJ1-6; TRBD1 matches at 11 bases. The source is a man aged 55 to 69 with active or convalescent COVID-19. Written as DNA, the CDR3 is TGTGCCTGGAGTGACGGGACAGGGGGTAATTCACCCCTCCACTTT. Translating it yields CAWSDGTGGNSPLHF.